Presented here are 14 T cell receptor beta chains from one specimen sequenced in a study of blood T cell repertoires in COVID-19. Clones were read by immunoSEQ multiplex PCR, and TCRdb kept only the in-frame ones, dropping some. The data contain under 75,000 clones, over 55% of them singletons. Sequenced material: peripheral blood. Receptors were obtained from a woman in her seventies with COVID-19, enrolled during active disease.

The table lists this clone with a count of one. This sequence joins TRBV3-1 (or the pseudogene TRBV3-2) and TRBJ1-1; D perhaps matches TRBD1 (5 bases). The V and J ends lost 1 base and 4 bases respectively, with 10 bases between them. Germline-derived CDR1 and CDR2 are LGHDT and YNNKEL (reference sequence). This CDR3 comprises 14 residues. The DNA for the CDR3 is TGTGCCAGCAGCCAAGGGGAGGGGAGCACTGAAGCTTTCTTT. It specifies CASSQGEGSTEAFF.

The chain couples TRBV27 to TRBJ2-1; 12 nucleotides line up with TRBD1. J was trimmed by 4 bases and V by 4 bases; bases with no gene match: 11. This CDR3 has 18 amino acids. Germline V lookup: CDR1 MNHEY, CDR2 SMNVEV (reference sequence). CDR3 nucleotide sequence: TGTGCCAGCAGTTCCGGGACAGGGGGCAGTTCGGGGTACAATGAGCAGTTCTTC. The encoded protein is CASSSGTGGSSGYNEQFF.

The chain combines TRBV27 with TRBJ2-1; 11 positions agree with TRBD2. The V and J ends lost 2 bases and 0 bases, in that order; junction bases with no gene match: 3. CDR1 and CDR2 from the germline V gene are MNHEY and SMNVEV (reference sequence). CDR3 size: 17 residues. This CDR3 is CASSLGGTSGSYNEQFF. The CDR3 DNA follows: TGTGCCAGCAGTTTAGGTGGGACTAGCGGCTCCTACAATGAGCAGTTCTTC.

This chain links TRBV5-4 with TRBJ1-3, with 8 bases lining up with TRBD1. Germline assignment: CDR1 SGHNT and CDR2 YYREEE (reference sequence). Losses at the gene ends were 5 bases for V and 7 bases for J; bases not matched to a gene: 8. The CDR3 length is 14 residues. The CDR3 here is CASSLQGARNTIYF. For the CDR3, the DNA is TGTGCCAGCAGTCTTCAGGGGGCTAGGAACACCATATATTTT.

The rearrangement links TRBV7-8 to TRBJ1-1, with D possibly TRBD1 on 5 matching bases. The V gene's germline CDR1 is SGHVS and CDR2 FQNEAQ. The CDR3 is 17 residues long. Between the trimmed V and J ends, which lost 6 bases and 3 bases, there was a span of 23 bases. Here the CDR3 reads CASSPYRLAGRYTEAFF. CDR3 in DNA: TGTGCCAGCAGTCCATACCGATTGGCAGGGAGGTACACTGAAGCTTTCTTT.

This sequence joins TRBV2 and TRBJ2-6, with 11 bases that match TRBD1. CDR1 SNHLY and CDR2 FYNNEI come from the germline V gene. The ends lost 8 bases at V and 4 bases at J; junction bases unmatched: 4. The CDR3 covers 15 residues. CDR3 nucleotide sequence: TGTGCCAGCGGGACAGGGGGAGCCGGGGCCAACGTCCTGACTTTC. Encoded protein: CASGTGGAGANVLTF. Drawing the rest from reference TRBV2 and TRBJ2-6, the complete variable domain is EPEVTQTPSHQVTQMGQEVILRCVPISNHLYFYWYRQILGQKVEFLVSFYNNEISEKSEIFDDQFSVERPDGSNFTLKIRSTKLEDSAMYFCASGTGGAGANVLTFGAGSRLTVL.

The table lists this clone with a count of one. The J gene is TRBJ1-5, the V gene TRBV4-1, with TRBD1 identical over 8 bases. This CDR3 has 19 residues. Germline CDR1 reads MGHRA; CDR2 reads YSYEKL. V shed 0 bases and J 3 bases; nucleotides not matched to a gene: 13. DNA of the CDR3: TGCGCCAGCAGCCAAGATACCCAAACTGGACAGGGCACCAATCAGCCCCAGCATTTT. It encodes CASSQDTQTGQGTNQPQHF.

The chain uses TRBV2 and TRBJ2-2; 11 bases are a match to TRBD2. The germline V gene has CDR1 SNHLY and CDR2 FYNNEI. The CDR3 consists of 15 residues. The V and J ends lost 7 bases and 4 bases, in that order; junction bases with no gene match: 5. CDR3 amino acids: CASKIAGGPTGELFF. CDR3 coding DNA: TGTGCCAGCAAAATAGCGGGAGGGCCCACCGGGGAGCTGTTTTTT.

At least ten counts were recorded for this clone. The chain has TRBV27 and TRBJ2-5; 14 positions agree with TRBD2. V trimming: 5 bases; J trimming: 5 bases; junction bases outside the gene matches: 7. This CDR3 contains 16 residues. CDR1 and CDR2 (germline): MNHEY, SMNVEV (reference sequence). The CDR3 bases are TGTGCCAGCAGTCCGACTAGCGGGAGGGCCGAGGAGACCCAGTACTTC. Amino acids: CASSPTSGRAEETQYF.

The rearrangement links TRBV3-1 (or the pseudogene TRBV3-2) to TRBJ1-2, with a tentative D call TRBD1 (6 bases). This CDR3 has 16 residues. CDR1 and CDR2 (germline): LGHDT, YNNKEL (reference sequence). With 1 base removed from V and 1 base from J, the gap between germline ends came to 13 bases. The CDR3 coding sequence is TGTGCCAGCAGCCAAGGGACAGCCACCGATAACTATGGCTACACCTTC. Translation: CASSQGTATDNYGYTF.

This clone was seen once. The V and J genes are TRBV18 and TRBJ1-4, with D unresolved. Trimming removed 2 bases from V and 7 bases from J, with 14 bases in between. From germline, CDR1 is KGHSH and CDR2 LQKENI. This CDR3 is built from 15 residues. CDR3 DNA: TGTGCCAGCTCACCAGCGGCGCGCCGGGGTGAAAAACTGTTTTTT. This gives the protein CASSPAARRGEKLFF. Complete variable domain (other parts from reference TRBV18 and TRBJ1-4): NAGVMQNPRHLVRRRGQEARLRCSPMKGHSHVYWYRQLPEEGLKFMVYLQKENIIDESGMPKERFSAEFPKEGPSILRIQQVVRGDSAAYFCASSPAARRGEKLFFGSGTQLSVL.

This clone showed up just once. The rearrangement links TRBV6-5 to TRBJ1-2; 9 nucleotides line up with TRBD1. In germline, CDR1 is MNHEY, CDR2 SVGAGI. This CDR3 has 13 residues. Germline trimming cut 6 bases from V and 1 base from J; bases unmatched to any gene: 0. CDR3 sequence reads: CASRGQGNYGYTF. CDR3 nucleotides: TGTGCCAGCAGGGGACAGGGTAACTATGGCTACACCTTC.

The V call is TRBV11-2, the J call TRBJ2-2, with 7 bases aligning to TRBD2. Germline lookup yields CDR1 SGHAT and CDR2 FQNNGV. V dropped 5 bases and J dropped 6; count of bases not matched to a gene: 9. CDR3 size: 15 residues. Here the CDR3 reads CASSPRGEWSGELFF. The CDR3 DNA follows: TGTGCCAGCAGCCCCCGGGGGGAGTGGTCCGGGGAGCTGTTTTTT.

The V call is TRBV7-3, the J call TRBJ2-1, with 9 bases that match TRBD2. CDR1 SGHTA and CDR2 FQGTGA come from the germline V gene. The CDR3 runs 17 residues. Trimming cost V 1 base and J 0 bases; bases outside gene matches: 4. This chain's CDR3 is CASSLRGSGSSYNEQFF. The CDR3 nucleotides read TGTGCCAGCAGCTTAAGGGGTAGCGGGAGCTCCTACAATGAGCAGTTCTTC.